The entry below describes one T cell receptor beta chain. The data were obtained in a study of T cells in Graves' hyperthyroidism and ophthalmopathy. Regions amplified from RNA transcripts were the TCR beta CDR3 regions. A set of HTBI primers served as the primers for a first-round RT-PCR of the TCR CDR3. TCRdb re-derived calls from the multiplex PCR reads in MiXCR, one entry per CDR3 protein. This table holds about 400,000 distinct CDR3 sequences, 11% to 15% found once. Germline V lookup: CDR1 KGHSH, CDR2 LQKENI. The germline V and J ends were trimmed by 0 bases and 0 bases, with 6 bases remaining between them. The CDR3 is made up of 15 amino acids.

This TCR was sampled from a man aged 50-60 years with Graves' ophthalmopathy. V is TRBV18 and J is TRBJ1-3; no reliable D call. What was sequenced was blood. CDR3 nucleotide sequence: TGTGCCAGCTCACCACCGGGATTCTCTGGAAACACCATATATTTT. Translating gives CASSPPGFSGNTIYF.